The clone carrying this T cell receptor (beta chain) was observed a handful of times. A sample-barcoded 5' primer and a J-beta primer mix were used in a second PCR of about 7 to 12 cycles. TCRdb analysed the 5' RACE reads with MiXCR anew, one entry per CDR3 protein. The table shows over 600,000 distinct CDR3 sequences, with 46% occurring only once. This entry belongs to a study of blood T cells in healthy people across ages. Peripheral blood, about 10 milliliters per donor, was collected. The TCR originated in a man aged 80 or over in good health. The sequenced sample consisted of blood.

The CDR3 loop reads CAISKTGQMNTEAFF. For the CDR3, the DNA is TGTGCCATCAGCAAAACGGGACAGATGAACACTGAAGCTTTCTTT. The rearrangement joins TRBV10-3 to TRBJ1-1; 7 positions match TRBD1. The CDR3 consists of 15 residues. Per germline, CDR1 ENHRY and CDR2 SYGVKD. V dropped 6 bases and J dropped 0; count of bases not matched to a gene: 7.